The 25 T cell receptor beta chains below all came from one sample that was sequenced in a study of blood T cells in healthy people across ages. PCR was performed a second time for about 7 to 11 cycles using a sample-barcoded 5' primer and a J-beta primer mix. TCRdb reanalysed the 5' RACE reads using MiXCR and keeps one entry per CDR3 protein. Of approximately 600,000 distinct CDR3 sequences in the sample, roughly three fifths were seen once. The specimen was blood. The receptors derive from a man in his 60s in good health.

The chain couples TRBV9 to TRBJ2-3; TRBD2 might be the D (6 bases). V lost 0 bases and J lost 4, with 15 bases in between. CDR1 is SGDLS, CDR2 YYNGEE, per germline. The CDR3 length is 16 residues. CDR3 sequence (DNA): TGTGCCAGCAGCGTAGAGGGACTGACCGTCCCAGATACGCAGTATTTT. This translates into CASSVEGLTVPDTQYF.

The chain has TRBV27 and TRBJ1-2; D might be TRBD1 (5 bases). The germline gives CDR1 MNHEY, CDR2 SMNVEV (reference sequence). The CDR3 loop spans 15 amino acids. Trimming stripped 2 bases from V and 4 bases from J, with 14 bases between. CDR3 sequence (DNA): TGTGCCAGCAGTTTAACACCTCCGGGACTCTATGGCTACACCTTC. Residues: CASSLTPPGLYGYTF.

V and J are TRBV18 and TRBJ2-7; 8 bases line up with TRBD1. Gene TRBJ2-5 matches the end of the DNA better, so the J call may be wrong. Germline-derived CDR1 and CDR2 are KGHSH and LQKENI. This CDR3 is 14 amino acids long. CDR3 sequence reads: CASSPQGQGVTQYF. CDR3 coding DNA: TGTGCCAGCTCACCACAAGGACAGGGAGTGACCCAGTACTTC.

This clonotype was seen more than once but under ten times. The V call is TRBV5-5, the J call TRBJ2-5; 10 positions match TRBD2. From germline, CDR1 is SGHKS and CDR2 YYEKEE (reference sequence). V was pared by 0 bases and J by 5 bases, with 13 bases of the junction left unmatched. CDR3 size: 18 residues. In DNA, the CDR3 is TGTGCCAGCAGCTTGGAGGGTAGCGGGGGGCCCAAAGCGGAGACCCAGTACTTC. Protein sequence: CASSLEGSGGPKAETQYF.

The chain combines TRBV7-2 with TRBJ2-5; 13 bases line up with TRBD2. Losses at the gene ends were 4 bases for V and 3 bases for J; bases not matched to a gene: 2. The CDR3 extends over 15 amino acids. Germline V CDR1 and CDR2: SGHTA, FQGNSA. CDR3 bases: TGTGCCAGCAGCTGGACTAGCGGGGGCGAAGAGACCCAGTACTTC. This encodes CASSWTSGGEETQYF.

This clonotype has only a few counts. The chain uses TRBV5-5 and TRBJ2-7; D may be TRBD1 (5 bases). Germline V gene data show CDR1 as SGHKS and CDR2 as YYEKEE (reference sequence). This CDR3 comprises 15 residues. V was shortened by 1 base and J by 3 bases, with 14 bases between the two germline ends. CDR3 in DNA: TGTGCCAGCAGCTTGTCCACAGGCGAACACTACGAGCAGTACTTC. It yields the protein CASSLSTGEHYEQYF.

In this sample, this clonotype turned up a few times. The chain couples TRBV2 to TRBJ2-7, with 8 bases matching TRBD1. Trimming took 5 bases from V and 2 from J; bases not matched to a gene: 5. The CDR3 loop spans 14 amino acids. The germline gives CDR1 SNHLY, CDR2 FYNNEI. The CDR3 coding sequence is TGTGCCAGCAGTCGCCGACAGGGGACCTACGAGCAGTACTTC. Translating gives CASSRRQGTYEQYF.

This clonotype was seen only a few times. The J gene is TRBJ2-3, the V gene TRBV4-2; 11 positions match TRBD2. V lost 1 base to trimming and J lost 4 bases; unmatched junction nucleotides: 10. The germline V gene encodes CDR1 LGHNA and CDR2 YNFKEQ. The CDR3 covers 18 residues. CDR3 nucleotides: TGTGCCAGCAGCCAAGCATTAGCGGGGGGGCAGAGGGCAGATACGCAGTATTTT. Translated: CASSQALAGGQRADTQYF.

CDR3 coding DNA: TGTGCCAGCAGCTCCCTGCCTTTACGGGAGACCCAGTACTTC. It codes for CASSSLPLRETQYF. The V and J genes are TRBV7-2 and TRBJ2-5; D gene unclear. The ends were cut back, 4 bases at V and 5 bases at J, with 14 bases in the middle. Germline-derived CDR1 and CDR2 are SGHTA and FQGNSA. The CDR3 has 14 residues.

This clonotype was observed at least ten times. This rearrangement joins TRBV29-1 to TRBJ2-5, with D possibly being TRBD1 or TRBD2 (6 bases each). With 1 base removed from V and 2 bases from J, the gap between germline ends came to 8 bases. This CDR3 has 13 residues. Germline loops: CDR1 SQVTM, CDR2 ANQGSEA. The CDR3 nucleotides read TGCAGCGTTGAAGGGGGGGCTCAAGAGACCCAGTACTTC. Amino acids: CSVEGGAQETQYF.

This chain links TRBV28 with TRBJ1-2; D possibly corresponds to TRBD1 (6 bases). Trimming pared 5 bases from V and 8 bases from J, leaving 12 bases between. The CDR3 covers 12 residues. Germline V gene lookup returns CDR1 MDHEN and CDR2 SYDVKM. DNA for the CDR3: TGTGCCAGCAGTGGGGGCCAGGGGGGCTACACCTTC. Its protein is CASSGGQGGYTF.

This chain uses TRBV4-1 with TRBJ2-1, with 12 bases matching TRBD1. V lost 4 bases and J lost 6; bases outside the gene matches: 10. The length of the CDR3 is 17 residues. Germline assignment: CDR1 MGHRA and CDR2 YSYEKL. The CDR3 region is CASSLRRGQGAFNEQFF. The CDR3 DNA sequence: TGCGCCAGCAGCCTACGGAGGGGACAGGGGGCCTTCAATGAGCAGTTCTTC.

The genes are TRBV5-1 and TRBJ2-1; 8 bases align to TRBD1. V shed 4 bases and J 0 bases; nucleotides not matched to a gene: 12. From germline, CDR1 is SGHRS and CDR2 YFSETQ. The CDR3 is 18 residues long. Here the CDR3 reads CASSPPDRVRGSYNEQFF. In DNA, the CDR3 is TGCGCCAGCAGCCCACCGGACAGGGTTCGTGGCTCCTACAATGAGCAGTTCTTC.

This clonotype appeared a few times. This chain uses TRBV6-6 with TRBJ2-5, with 7 bases matching TRBD1. The junction had 9 bases not matched to a gene; V was cut back by 6 bases and J by 5 bases. Germline CDR1 is MNHNY and CDR2 is SVGAGI (reference sequence). CDR3 length: 14 amino acids. CDR3: CASRPTGTQETQYF. DNA for the CDR3: TGTGCCAGCAGGCCGACAGGGACGCAGGAGACCCAGTACTTC.

The chain links TRBV29-1 to TRBJ2-1; 11 bases line up with TRBD1. Germline-derived CDR1 and CDR2 are SQVTM and ANQGSEA. The CDR3 sequence is 15 residues long. The junction had 8 bases not matched to a gene; V was cut back by 2 bases and J by 8 bases. CDR3 in amino acids: CSVERTGGSSHEQFF. As DNA, the CDR3 is TGCAGCGTTGAACGGACAGGGGGCTCGAGCCATGAGCAGTTCTTC.

The chain's CDR3 is CSASRDSGELFF. CDR3 DNA: TGCAGTGCTAGCAGGGATTCCGGGGAGCTGTTTTTT. The gene calls are TRBV20-1 and TRBJ2-2; the D gene is possibly TRBD1 (5 bases). This CDR3 is 12 amino acids long. Per the germline V gene, CDR1 is DFQATT and CDR2 is SNEGSKA (reference sequence). V was trimmed by 3 bases and J by 6 bases, leaving 8 bases between them.

The chain couples TRBV27 to TRBJ2-3; D is possibly TRBD1 or TRBD2 (5 bases each). Per germline, CDR1 MNHEY and CDR2 SMNVEV (reference sequence). The CDR3 is made up of 15 amino acids. V was cut by 8 bases and J by 1 base, with 16 bases left in between. The CDR3 loop reads CASQGTRHGTDTQYF. The CDR3 DNA reads TGTGCCAGCCAAGGGACGCGGCACGGCACAGATACGCAGTATTTT.

CDR3 sequence reads: CASRSTGEGYTF. The CDR3 coding sequence is TGTGCCAGCAGATCGACAGGGGAAGGCTACACCTTC. V usage is TRBV27 and J usage is TRBJ1-2; the match to TRBD1 covers 8 bases. The germline V gene encodes CDR1 MNHEY and CDR2 SMNVEV (reference sequence). V gave up 6 bases and J gave up 8 bases; unmatched junction bases: 5. This CDR3 comprises 12 residues.

This clonotype was detected only a few times. The chain recombines TRBV2 with TRBJ2-4; D remains unclear. Gene TRBJ2-7 matches the end of the DNA better, so the J call may be wrong. Germline values: CDR1 SNHLY, CDR2 FYNNEI. The CDR3 has 12 residues. The CDR3 here is CASSAQSYEQYF. The CDR3 bases are TGTGCCAGCAGCGCCCAAAGTTACGAGCAGTACTTC.

This sequence joins TRBV3-1 and TRBJ2-3; D is unclear. Germline V lookup: CDR1 LGHDT, CDR2 YNNKEL (reference sequence). CDR3 length: 12 amino acids. V lost 3 bases and J 14 bases, leaving 15 bases between the germline ends. CDR3 sequence reads: CASSHYGSDRYF. CDR3 bases: TGTGCCAGCAGCCATTACGGTTCCGACCGGTATTTT.

This clonotype has ten or more counts. The chain has TRBV6-5 and TRBJ2-1; 8 nucleotides align to TRBD2. The CDR3 consists of 16 residues. V shed 4 bases and J 5 bases; nucleotides not matched to a gene: 10. CDR1 MNHEY and CDR2 SVGAGI come from the germline V gene. The CDR3 DNA follows: TGTGCCAGCAGTTTGGTTTCAGCGGGGGAGAACAATGAGCAGTTCTTC. Its protein is CASSLVSAGENNEQFF.

This clonotype was detected only a few times. The gene calls are TRBV4-1 and TRBJ2-3; either TRBD1 or TRBD2 may fit D (5 bases each). The CDR3 is 15 residues long. Between the trimmed V and J ends, which lost 0 bases and 3 bases, there was a span of 10 bases. Germline-derived CDR1 and CDR2 are MGHRA and YSYEKL. CDR3 coding DNA: TGCGCCAGCAGCCAAGATGGGGCGGGTACAGATACGCAGTATTTT. Its translation is CASSQDGAGTDTQYF.

There are a few counts of this clonotype. The rearrangement joins TRBV29-1 to TRBJ1-2; 7 nucleotides align to TRBD1. V gave up 7 bases and J gave up 2 bases; unmatched junction bases: 4. The germline CDR1 and CDR2 sequences are SQVTM and ANQGSEA. This CDR3 comprises 12 residues. Here the CDR3 DNA reads TGCAGCGGGGGGACAGCCAACTATGGCTACACCTTC. Amino acids: CSGGTANYGYTF.

This clonotype was detected only a few times. CDR3 bases: TGTGCCAGCAGTTTAGGCACGAGATATGGCTACACCTTC. Protein product: CASSLGTRYGYTF. This sequence joins TRBV27 and TRBJ1-2; D not resolved. CDR1 MNHEY and CDR2 SMNVEV come from the germline V gene (reference sequence). This CDR3 is 13 amino acids long. The V end was cut by 2 bases, the J end by 5 bases, with 9 bases between.

This clonotype came up a few times. V is TRBV6-5 and J is TRBJ2-7; maybe TRBD1 (6 bases). The end of the DNA aligns better with TRBJ2-5, so the J call may be wrong. Germline V gene lookup returns CDR1 MNHEY and CDR2 SVGAGI. There are 14 residues in the CDR3. This CDR3 reads CASSYGTSLGTQYF. The DNA for the CDR3 is TGTGCCAGCAGTTACGGGACATCCCTGGGGACCCAGTACTTC.